These T cell receptor beta chains were read from a single sample in a study of immune evolution from preneoplasia to lung adenocarcinoma. Measured with immunoSEQ multiplex PCR; TCRdb has only the in-frame clones, and not every one. Of 4,500 or so clones listed, about three quarters are singletons. Sequenced: FFPE lung adenocarcinoma in situ tissue. The source of these receptors is a person aged 55-80 years with lung adenocarcinoma. Both conserved end residues are part of each CDR3. D genes are given only for firm matches. Expanded clones get a size class; other rows say once, few or many, or leave the size out.

CDR3 length: 16
clone size: -
D gene: TRBD1
V gene: TRBV4-3
J gene: TRBJ2-7
CDR3 DNA: TGCGCCGGGCAAGTTCCGGTACAGGGGTGCCCCTACGAGCAGTACTTC
CDR3 protein: CAGQVPVQGCPYEQYF

CDR3 length: 16
clone size: -
D gene: TRBD1
V gene: TRBV30
J gene: TRBJ1-1
CDR3 DNA: TGTGCCTGGAGTGTACGGGCCACAGGGGCTAGCACTGAAGCTTTCTTT
CDR3 protein: CAWSVRATGASTEAFF

CDR3 length: 15
clone size: -
D gene: -
V gene: TRBV4-1
J gene: TRBJ2-1
CDR3 DNA: TGCGCCAGCAGCCAAGATCGGCCGGCTTACAATGAGCAGTTCTTC
CDR3 protein: CASSQDRPAYNEQFF

CDR3 length: 15
clone size: once
D gene: -
V gene: TRBV7-2
J gene: TRBJ2-3
CDR3 DNA: TGTGCCAGCAGCCTTTTCTCTACTAGCACAGATACGCAGTATTTT
CDR3 protein: CASSLFSTSTDTQYF

CDR3 length: 13
clone size: -
D gene: -
V gene: TRBV11-1
J gene: TRBJ2-5
CDR3 DNA: TGTGCCAGCAGCTGGACTGGCCAAGAGACCCAGTACTTC
CDR3 protein: CASSWTGQETQYF

CDR3 length: 12
clone size: -
D gene: -
V gene: TRBV7-8
J gene: TRBJ2-3
CDR3 DNA: TGTGCCAGCAGCCGGGACACAGATACGCAGTATTTT
CDR3 protein: CASSRDTDTQYF

CDR3 length: 14
clone size: -
D gene: -
V gene: TRBV19
J gene: TRBJ2-7
CDR3 DNA: TGTGCCAGTAGTCGGCAGGAGGGCTCCTACGAGCAGTACTTC
CDR3 protein: CASSRQEGSYEQYF

CDR3 length: 14
clone size: -
D gene: -
V gene: TRBV13
J gene: TRBJ1-1
CDR3 DNA: TGTGCCAGCAGCTACCGTGGGACGGTTTCTGAAGCTTTCTTT
CDR3 protein: CASSYRGTVSEAFF

CDR3 length: 16
clone size: -
D gene: -
V gene: TRBV28
J gene: TRBJ2-2
CDR3 DNA: TGTGCCAGCAGCACCGCGGGGACACCGAACACCGGGGAGCTGTTTTTT
CDR3 protein: CASSTAGTPNTGELFF

CDR3 length: 14
clone size: -
D gene: TRBD1
V gene: TRBV27
J gene: TRBJ1-6
CDR3 DNA: TGTGCCAGCAGTTTTGGACAGGGCAATTCACCCCTCCACTTT
CDR3 protein: CASSFGQGNSPLHF

CDR3 length: 12
clone size: once
D gene: -
V gene: TRBV28
J gene: TRBJ1-2
CDR3 DNA: TGTGCCAGCAGTGGCTCAAACTATGGCTACACCTTC
CDR3 protein: CASSGSNYGYTF

CDR3 length: 13
clone size: once
D gene: -
V gene: TRBV7-3
J gene: TRBJ1-2
CDR3 DNA: TGTGCCAGCAGCGGCGCAGATGAGAATGGCTACACCTTC
CDR3 protein: CASSGADENGYTF

CDR3 length: 15
clone size: -
D gene: -
V gene: TRBV11-2
J gene: TRBJ2-7
CDR3 DNA: TGTGCCAGCAGCTTAGTGGGTCTAGGATTCTACGAGCAGTACTTC
CDR3 protein: CASSLVGLGFYEQYF

CDR3 length: 15
clone size: -
D gene: -
V gene: TRBV19
J gene: TRBJ1-1
CDR3 DNA: TGTGCCAGTAGTATAGTCGTGACGGTGAACACTGAAGCTTTCTTT
CDR3 protein: CASSIVVTVNTEAFF

CDR3 length: 15
clone size: -
D gene: TRBD1
V gene: TRBV13
J gene: TRBJ1-1
CDR3 DNA: TGTGCCAGCAGCTTGGGGACAGTATCTTACACTGAAGCTTTCTTT
CDR3 protein: CASSLGTVSYTEAFF

CDR3 length: 15
clone size: once
D gene: -
V gene: TRBV7-2
J gene: TRBJ1-6
CDR3 DNA: TGTGCCAGCACGAGCGAACCTAGGGATAATTCACCCCTCCACTTT
CDR3 protein: CASTSEPRDNSPLHF

CDR3 length: 15
clone size: -
D gene: TRBD1
V gene: TRBV19
J gene: TRBJ1-1
CDR3 DNA: TGTGCCAGTAGTCCCTTCGGGACAGCGAACACTGAAGCTTTCTTT
CDR3 protein: CASSPFGTANTEAFF

CDR3 length: 13
clone size: -
D gene: -
V gene: TRBV5-4
J gene: TRBJ1-6
CDR3 DNA: TGTGCCAGCAGCTTGTCTAAGAATTCACCCCTCCACTTT
CDR3 protein: CASSLSKNSPLHF

CDR3 length: 12
clone size: -
D gene: -
V gene: TRBV4-2
J gene: TRBJ2-5
CDR3 DNA: TGTGCCAGCAGCCAACGCCAAGAGACCCAGTACTTC
CDR3 protein: CASSQRQETQYF

CDR3 length: 16
clone size: -
D gene: TRBD1
V gene: TRBV5-1
J gene: TRBJ2-7
CDR3 DNA: TGCGCCAGCAGCCACTCCGCCGGGACAGGGGTCTCCGAGCAGTACTTC
CDR3 protein: CASSHSAGTGVSEQYF

CDR3 length: 16
clone size: -
D gene: -
V gene: TRBV18
J gene: TRBJ2-7
CDR3 DNA: TGTGCCAGCTCACCCCTCCAAAGGGGGGCCGCCTACGAGCAGTACTTC
CDR3 protein: CASSPLQRGAAYEQYF

CDR3 length: 15
clone size: -
D gene: TRBD1
V gene: TRBV6-4
J gene: TRBJ2-1
CDR3 DNA: TGTGCCAGCAGTGAGGCCGGGACAGGGGGGTTTGAGCAGTTCTTC
CDR3 protein: CASSEAGTGGFEQFF

CDR3 length: 13
clone size: -
D gene: -
V gene: TRBV27
J gene: TRBJ2-2
CDR3 DNA: TGTGCCAGCAGTTCACTGAACACCGGGGAGCTGTTTTTT
CDR3 protein: CASSSLNTGELFF

CDR3 length: 14
clone size: -
D gene: TRBD2
V gene: TRBV4-1
J gene: TRBJ2-5
CDR3 DNA: TGCGCCAGCAGTTCGGGACTAGCGAGAGAGACCCAGTACTTC
CDR3 protein: CASSSGLARETQYF

CDR3 length: 16
clone size: -
D gene: TRBD1
V gene: TRBV28
J gene: TRBJ1-2
CDR3 DNA: TGTGCCAGCACCCTAACCGGGACAGGGTTGGTGGAAGGCTACACCTTC
CDR3 protein: CASTLTGTGLVEGYTF

CDR3 length: 13
clone size: large
D gene: TRBD1
V gene: TRBV9
J gene: TRBJ1-2
CDR3 DNA: TGTGCCAGCAGCGCTGGGACAGGCTATGGCTACACCTTC
CDR3 protein: CASSAGTGYGYTF

CDR3 length: 11
clone size: few
D gene: -
V gene: TRBV9
J gene: TRBJ2-2
CDR3 DNA: TGTGCCAGCAGCGTAAACCGGGAGCTGTTTTTT
CDR3 protein: CASSVNRELFF

CDR3 length: 14
clone size: -
D gene: -
V gene: TRBV6-6
J gene: TRBJ1-5
CDR3 DNA: TGTGCCAGCAGTTACGGGAACAGCAATCAGCCCCAGCATTTT
CDR3 protein: CASSYGNSNQPQHF

CDR3 length: 15
clone size: -
D gene: -
V gene: TRBV4-3
J gene: TRBJ2-3
CDR3 DNA: TGCGCCAGCAGCCAAGTGGAGGGGGGGAGAGATACGCAGTATTTT
CDR3 protein: CASSQVEGGRDTQYF

CDR3 length: 16
clone size: -
D gene: -
V gene: TRBV9
J gene: TRBJ2-3
CDR3 DNA: TGTGCCAGCAGCGTAGAAGCCGGGGTTACCACAGATACGCAGTATTTT
CDR3 protein: CASSVEAGVTTDTQYF

CDR3 length: 14
clone size: -
D gene: -
V gene: TRBV9
J gene: TRBJ2-6
CDR3 DNA: TGTGCCAGTGGGGGGTATTCTGGGGCCAACGTCCTGACTTTC
CDR3 protein: CASGGYSGANVLTF

CDR3 length: 14
clone size: -
D gene: TRBD1
V gene: TRBV28
J gene: TRBJ1-2
CDR3 DNA: TGTGCCAGCAGTTCCATCGGGACAGGGAATGGCTACACCTTC
CDR3 protein: CASSSIGTGNGYTF

CDR3 length: 16
clone size: -
D gene: -
V gene: TRBV5-1
J gene: TRBJ2-2
CDR3 DNA: TGCGCCAGCAGCTTGCTACCATCTGAGAACACCGGGGAGCTGTTTTTT
CDR3 protein: CASSLLPSENTGELFF

CDR3 length: 16
clone size: -
D gene: TRBD1
V gene: TRBV6-7
J gene: TRBJ1-5
CDR3 DNA: TGTGCCAGCAGTTACAGGGACAGGGGCCGGGGGCAGCCCCAGCATTTT
CDR3 protein: CASSYRDRGRGQPQHF

CDR3 length: 13
clone size: -
D gene: -
V gene: TRBV6-6
J gene: TRBJ1-5
CDR3 DNA: TGTGCCAGCATGCGAATAAGCAATCAGCCCCAGCATTTT
CDR3 protein: CASMRISNQPQHF

CDR3 length: 15
clone size: -
D gene: TRBD1
V gene: TRBV5-1
J gene: TRBJ2-1
CDR3 DNA: TGTGCCAGCAGCTCAGGGGGCGTGTCCTACAATGAGCAGTTCTTC
CDR3 protein: CASSSGGVSYNEQFF

CDR3 length: 13
clone size: -
D gene: TRBD1
V gene: TRBV7-9
J gene: TRBJ2-7
CDR3 DNA: TGTGCCAGCAGCTTATCAGGGGGCTACGAGCAGTACTTC
CDR3 protein: CASSLSGGYEQYF

CDR3 length: 16
clone size: -
D gene: TRBD1
V gene: TRBV7-6
J gene: TRBJ2-1
CDR3 DNA: TGTGCCAGCAGCCTACAGGGGAGAATTACCTACAGTGAGCAGTTCTTC
CDR3 protein: CASSLQGRITYSEQFF

CDR3 length: 17
clone size: -
D gene: TRBD1
V gene: TRBV7-8
J gene: TRBJ2-1
CDR3 DNA: TGTGCCAGCAGCTTAGACCCCGGGACAGGGGTTTCCAATGAGCAGTTCTTC
CDR3 protein: CASSLDPGTGVSNEQFF

CDR3 length: 17
clone size: -
D gene: TRBD1
V gene: TRBV5-1
J gene: TRBJ1-2
CDR3 DNA: TGCGCCAGCAGCTGGACGTCCGGGACAGCTAGCGGGCATGGCTACACCTTC
CDR3 protein: CASSWTSGTASGHGYTF

CDR3 length: 15
clone size: -
D gene: -
V gene: TRBV4-1
J gene: TRBJ1-1
CDR3 DNA: TGCGCCAGCAGCCAAGATTTCGGCAGGGTGGTTGAAGCTTTCTTT
CDR3 protein: CASSQDFGRVVEAFF

CDR3 length: 15
clone size: few
D gene: -
V gene: TRBV6-1
J gene: TRBJ2-2
CDR3 DNA: TGTGCCAGCAGTGAATTAAAGGGAGACACCGGGGAGCTGTTTTTT
CDR3 protein: CASSELKGDTGELFF

CDR3 length: 14
clone size: -
D gene: TRBD1
V gene: TRBV7-9
J gene: TRBJ1-5
CDR3 DNA: TGTGCCAGCAGCTCTACAGGGGGCACTCAGCCCCAGCATTTT
CDR3 protein: CASSSTGGTQPQHF

CDR3 length: 13
clone size: -
D gene: -
V gene: TRBV9
J gene: TRBJ1-1
CDR3 DNA: TGTGCCAGCAGCGTAGGGGATGGGACTGAAGCTTTCTTT
CDR3 protein: CASSVGDGTEAFF

CDR3 length: 15
clone size: -
D gene: TRBD1
V gene: TRBV11-2
J gene: TRBJ2-7
CDR3 DNA: TGTGCCAGCAGCTTAGCTCCCGGGACAGGGTACGAGCAGTACTTC
CDR3 protein: CASSLAPGTGYEQYF

CDR3 length: 15
clone size: -
D gene: -
V gene: TRBV5-4
J gene: TRBJ2-5
CDR3 DNA: TGTGCCAGCAGCTTAGGCGGAAAGAGCCAAGAGACCCAGTACTTC
CDR3 protein: CASSLGGKSQETQYF

CDR3 length: 14
clone size: -
D gene: TRBD1
V gene: TRBV19
J gene: TRBJ1-6
CDR3 DNA: TGTGCCAGTCGCGCGGGACAGGGAGGTTCACCCCTCCACTTT
CDR3 protein: CASRAGQGGSPLHF

CDR3 length: 13
clone size: -
D gene: -
V gene: TRBV27
J gene: TRBJ2-5
CDR3 DNA: TGTGCCAGCAGTTTATATGGGACCGGGGCCCAGTACTTC
CDR3 protein: CASSLYGTGAQYF

CDR3 length: 15
clone size: -
D gene: TRBD2
V gene: TRBV28
J gene: TRBJ2-1
CDR3 DNA: TGTGCCAGCAGTTTAGTCAGCGGGGGGGGCAATGAGCAGTTCTTC
CDR3 protein: CASSLVSGGGNEQFF

CDR3 length: 15
clone size: -
D gene: TRBD2
V gene: TRBV5-1
J gene: TRBJ2-3
CDR3 DNA: TGCGCCAGCAGCTTGGCCACTAGCGGGGCAGATACGCAGTATTTT
CDR3 protein: CASSLATSGADTQYF

CDR3 length: 17
clone size: -
D gene: TRBD2
V gene: TRBV11-2
J gene: TRBJ2-3
CDR3 DNA: TGTGCCAGCAGCCCGGCCCTAGCGGGGCTAGCCACAGATACGCAGTATTTT
CDR3 protein: CASSPALAGLATDTQYF

CDR3 length: 18
clone size: once
D gene: TRBD1
V gene: TRBV28
J gene: TRBJ1-5
CDR3 DNA: TGTGCCAGCAGCCACCCCGGGACAGGGGTCAATGGTAATCAGCCCCAGCATTTT
CDR3 protein: CASSHPGTGVNGNQPQHF

CDR3 length: 14
clone size: -
D gene: -
V gene: TRBV7-9
J gene: TRBJ2-3
CDR3 DNA: TGTGCCAGCAGCTTAGTACTTAGCACAGATACGCAGTATTTT
CDR3 protein: CASSLVLSTDTQYF